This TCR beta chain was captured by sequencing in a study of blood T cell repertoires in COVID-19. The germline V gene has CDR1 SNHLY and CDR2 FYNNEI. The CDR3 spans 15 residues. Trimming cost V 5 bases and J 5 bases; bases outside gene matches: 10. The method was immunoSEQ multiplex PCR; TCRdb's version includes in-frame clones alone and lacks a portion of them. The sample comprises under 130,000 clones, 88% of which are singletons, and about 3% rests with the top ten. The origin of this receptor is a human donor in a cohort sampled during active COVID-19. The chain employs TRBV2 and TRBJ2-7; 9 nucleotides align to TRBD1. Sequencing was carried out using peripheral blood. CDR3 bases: TGTGCCAGCAGTCCCGAAGGACAGGGGATTAACGAGCAGTACTTC. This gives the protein CASSPEGQGINEQYF.